This TCR beta chain was documented in a study of T-cell reconstitution after alpha-beta-depleted transplantation in children. This clonotype was seen a few times. This sample's TCRbeta library carried unique molecular identifier barcodes. MiXCR was run by TCRdb on the PCR reads, yielding one entry per CDR3 protein. The sample records over 550,000 distinct CDR3 sequences, roughly a tenth being singletons. With V trimmed by 1 base and J by 4 bases, 2 bases remained unmatched. The CDR3 length is 16 residues. The germline gives CDR1 SGDLS, CDR2 YYNGEE. The material sequenced was PBMCs from the stem cell graft donor, taken from the stem cell graft. The source is a human donor who donated a stem cell graft to a child with acute myeloid leukemia. The chain has TRBV9 and TRBJ2-1; 13 bases fit TRBD2. In DNA form, the CDR3 reads TGTGCCAGCAGCGTACAGACTAGCGGGAGGTACAATGAGCAGTTCTTC. This gives the protein CASSVQTSGRYNEQFF.